The present entry profiles one TCR beta chain with its context. The specificity of this receptor is unknown. No base quality values were provided; no much bigger clone lies one nucleotide off. The entry originates in a study of Siglec-9 on CD8 T cells in melanoma (dated by TCRdb to the late 2010s). Regarding the complete study: In this study, researchers looked at how Siglec-9 is expressed on CD8+ T cells and what Siglec-9 does to regulate T cells within the melanoma tumor microenvironment.

The CDR3 runs 15 amino acids, cysteine and phenylalanine included. The DNA shown is the 45-base CDR3, in frame from base 1. V is cut back by 6 bases and J by 5 bases, with 10 bases in the junction unmatched. The CDR1 and CDR2 encoded by the germline V gene are MNHEY and SVGAGI. Study-level results and caveats: An effector memory CD8+ T-cell subset that appeared to accumulate within melanoma tumors was reported to be marked and regulated by Siglec-9.

Receptor amplification or capture employed the immunoSEQ multiplex PCR assay. TCRdb limited this immuneACCESS table to in-frame rearrangements with V and J called. A share of clones is missing; checked studies link under half to unresolved V genes, and the rest is unexplained. In all, the sample holds approximately 39,000 clones, and 80% to 85% of those were seen once. The ten most abundant clones make up about 1.7% of the sample. The sequence joins TRBV6-5 to TRBJ2-1, with TRBD2 identical over 7 junction bases. Material: Siglec-9- CD8+ T cells sorted from blood. The intended sense of this specimen's cell subset or site label: CD8 T cells lacking Siglec-9. This sequence was found in a human donor in good health. The nucleotide sequence is TGTGCCAGCAGCTTAGCGGGCGCCACTCACAATGAGCAGTTCTTC. Translated, this gives CASSLAGATHNEQFF.